This T cell receptor beta chain emerged from a study of shared clonotypes between healthy human individuals. Concerning this clone: Its antigen is as yet unknown. This sample includes further DNA sequences coding for the same CDR3.

Overall study findings and caveats: Represented diversity (both genetic and exposure-history) was limited by the small number of donors. Memory subsets had estimated richness that was generally smaller than that of naive subsets.

This table comes from immunoSEQ multiplex PCR, and its TCRdb copy is limited to in-frame clones, with some not included. This sample has approximately 700,000 clones; roughly 73% occur once, and the top ten carry more than 1.5%. Germline CDR1 reads SGHRS; CDR2 reads YFSETQ. V was pared by 0 bases and J by 1 base, with 4 bases of the junction left unmatched. CDR3 length: 15 residues. Sequenced: memory CD4+ T cells sorted from blood. Subset described: CD45RA-negative fraction. The gene calls are TRBV5-1 and TRBJ2-7; 7 bases map to TRBD1. This receptor was taken from a woman in her twenties or thirties in good health. Here the CDR3 DNA reads TGCGCCAGCAGCTTGGGGGGACAGAGTTCCTACGAGCAGTACTTC. This translates into CASSLGGQSSYEQYF.